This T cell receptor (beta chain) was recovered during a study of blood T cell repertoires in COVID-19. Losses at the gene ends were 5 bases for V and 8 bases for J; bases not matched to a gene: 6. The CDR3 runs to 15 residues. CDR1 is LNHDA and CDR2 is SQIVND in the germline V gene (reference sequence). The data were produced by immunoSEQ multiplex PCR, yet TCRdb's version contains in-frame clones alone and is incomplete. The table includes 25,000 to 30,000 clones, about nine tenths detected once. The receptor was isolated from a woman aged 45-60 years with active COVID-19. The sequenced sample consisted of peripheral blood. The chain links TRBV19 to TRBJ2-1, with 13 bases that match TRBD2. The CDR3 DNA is TGTGCCAGTAGTTCCCGGACTAGCGGGAGCTATGAGCAGTTCTTC. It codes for CASSSRTSGSYEQFF.